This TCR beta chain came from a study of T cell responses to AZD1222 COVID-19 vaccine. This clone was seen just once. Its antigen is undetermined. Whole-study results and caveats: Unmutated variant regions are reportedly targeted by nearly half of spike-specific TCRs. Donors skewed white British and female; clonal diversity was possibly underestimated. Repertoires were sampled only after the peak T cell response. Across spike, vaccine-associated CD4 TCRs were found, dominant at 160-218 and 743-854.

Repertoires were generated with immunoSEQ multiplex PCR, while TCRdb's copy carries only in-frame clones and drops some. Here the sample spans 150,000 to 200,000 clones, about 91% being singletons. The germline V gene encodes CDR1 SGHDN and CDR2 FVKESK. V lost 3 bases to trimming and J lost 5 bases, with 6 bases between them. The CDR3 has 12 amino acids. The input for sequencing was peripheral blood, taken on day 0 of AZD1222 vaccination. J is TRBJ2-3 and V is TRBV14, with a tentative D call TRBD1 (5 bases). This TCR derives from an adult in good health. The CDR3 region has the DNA TGTGCCAGCAGCCATAGGGGAGATACGCAGTATTTT. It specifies CASSHRGDTQYF.